Below, 8 T cell receptor beta chains from the same sample are listed, as sequenced in a study of blood T cell repertoires in COVID-19. The assay was immunoSEQ multiplex PCR, and TCRdb's table has in-frame clones only and misses some. The table records roughly 190,000 clones, around 83% of them present only once. Sequencing input: peripheral blood. The source is a man aged 45-65 years with active or convalescent COVID-19.

Concerning this clone itself: Additional DNA sequences in this sample encode the identical CDR3. V gene TRBV6-5 combines with J gene TRBJ1-2, with 8 bases aligning to TRBD1. The V segment lost 5 bases and the J segment 8 bases; nucleotides outside the gene matches: 7. The CDR3 has 13 residues. CDR1 and CDR2 from the germline V gene are MNHEY and SVGAGI. The CDR3 DNA follows: TGTGCCAGCAGTCGACAGGGGCTGGGGGGCTACACCTTC. It encodes CASSRQGLGGYTF.

This chain joins TRBV28 and TRBJ1-2; tentative D call: TRBD1 (6 bases). Germline V gene sequence: CDR1 MDHEN, CDR2 SYDVKM. The CDR3 length is 11 residues. V lost 7 bases, J lost 7 bases, and 10 bases lay in between. The CDR3 DNA reads as TGTGCCAGCACCCCAGGGGTTGGCTACACCTTC. Residues: CASTPGVGYTF.

J is TRBJ2-3 and V is TRBV6-4; D gene ambiguous. V was cut by 0 bases and J by 2 bases, with 9 bases left in between. The CDR3 covers 15 residues. The V gene's germline CDR1 is MRHNA and CDR2 SNTAGT. Here the CDR3 DNA reads TGTGCCAGCAGTGACTCGATACTACCCACAGATACGCAGTATTTT. This gives the protein CASSDSILPTDTQYF.

This clone was seen only a few times. The rearrangement uses TRBV11-2 and TRBJ2-7; 9 positions agree with TRBD1. CDR3 length equals 14 residues. The trim removed 7 bases at V and 3 bases at J, leaving 7 bases unmatched. CDR1 is SGHAT and CDR2 is FQNNGV in the germline V gene. The CDR3 here is CASTPTGGGYEQYF. The DNA for the CDR3 is TGTGCCAGCACCCCGACAGGGGGTGGCTACGAGCAGTACTTC.

The chain couples TRBV2 to TRBJ1-2, with 10 nucleotides matching TRBD1. There are 17 residues in the CDR3. V gave up 5 bases and J gave up 7 bases; unmatched junction bases: 16. Germline V gene sequence: CDR1 SNHLY, CDR2 FYNNEI. The CDR3 region is CASSRRDRGRLQSGYTF. DNA of the CDR3: TGTGCCAGCAGTCGTCGGGACAGGGGTCGCCTTCAATCTGGCTACACCTTC.

The chain links TRBV19 to TRBJ2-2; 8 bases are a match to TRBD1. J was trimmed by 4 bases and V by 8 bases; bases with no gene match: 3. Germline CDR1 reads LNHDA; CDR2 reads SQIVND (reference sequence). This CDR3 has 13 residues. The CDR3 protein is CASEQGGTGELFF. CDR3 in DNA: TGTGCCAGTGAACAGGGGGGCACCGGGGAGCTGTTTTTT.

This clone was observed a handful of times. V and J are TRBV2 and TRBJ1-1; 8 nucleotides match TRBD1. After removal of 6 bases from V and 3 bases from J, the junction contained 12 bases not matched to a gene. CDR1 and CDR2 from the germline V gene are SNHLY and FYNNEI. CDR3 length equals 16 residues. The CDR3 is CASSRTGRGVDTEAFF. CDR3 coding DNA: TGTGCCAGCAGCCGGACAGGGAGGGGTGTAGACACTGAAGCTTTCTTT.

The chain couples TRBV27 to TRBJ2-1, with D possibly matching TRBD1 (6 bases). The CDR3 is 15 amino acids. Germline V CDR1 and CDR2: MNHEY, SMNVEV (reference sequence). Trimming took off 4 bases at V and 3 bases at J, with 13 bases between the two ends. The CDR3 DNA reads TGTGCCAGCAGTTCCGGGGACACCCTCTACAATGAGCAGTTCTTC. Its protein is CASSSGDTLYNEQFF.